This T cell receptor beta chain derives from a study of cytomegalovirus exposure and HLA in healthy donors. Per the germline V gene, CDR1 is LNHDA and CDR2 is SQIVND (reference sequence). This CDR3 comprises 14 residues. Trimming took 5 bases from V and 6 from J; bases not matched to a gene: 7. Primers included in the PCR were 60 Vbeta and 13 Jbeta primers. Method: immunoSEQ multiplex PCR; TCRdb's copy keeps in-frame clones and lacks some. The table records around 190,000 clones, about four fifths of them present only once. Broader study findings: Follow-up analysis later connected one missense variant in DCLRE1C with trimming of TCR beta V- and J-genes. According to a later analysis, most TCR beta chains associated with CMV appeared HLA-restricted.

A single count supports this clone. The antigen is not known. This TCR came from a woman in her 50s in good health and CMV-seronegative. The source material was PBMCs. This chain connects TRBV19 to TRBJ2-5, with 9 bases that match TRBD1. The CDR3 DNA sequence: TGTGCCAGTAGTTCGGACAGGGGATGGAAGACCCAGTACTTC. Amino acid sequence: CASSSDRGWKTQYF.